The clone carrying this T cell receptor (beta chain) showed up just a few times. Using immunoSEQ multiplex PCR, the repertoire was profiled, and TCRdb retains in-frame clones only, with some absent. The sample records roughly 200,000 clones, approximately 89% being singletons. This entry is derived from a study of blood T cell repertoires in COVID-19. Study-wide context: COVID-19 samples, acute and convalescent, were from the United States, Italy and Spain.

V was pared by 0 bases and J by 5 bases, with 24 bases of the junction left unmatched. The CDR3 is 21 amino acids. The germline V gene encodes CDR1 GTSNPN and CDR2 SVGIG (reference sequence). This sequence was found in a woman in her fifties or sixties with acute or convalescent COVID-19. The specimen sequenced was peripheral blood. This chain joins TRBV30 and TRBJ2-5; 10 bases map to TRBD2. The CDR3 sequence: CAWSVGRGLLAGALSRETQYF. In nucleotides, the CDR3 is TGTGCCTGGAGTGTAGGCCGGGGACTGCTAGCGGGAGCCCTAAGCAGGGAGACCCAGTACTTC.